This TCR beta chain was documented in a study of blood T cell repertoires in COVID-19. Membership in each cohort depended on participant-reported clinical history. Germline values: CDR1 KGHSH, CDR2 LQKENI. The CDR3 loop spans 15 amino acids. The V gene lost 1 base and the J gene lost 0 bases, with 7 bases spanning the gap. Per the study methods: Cell counts per sample came from amplifying reference gene primers. Profiled with immunoSEQ multiplex PCR; TCRdb holds only in-frame clones, not every one. The V and J calls and the clone size are those of that table, but D and trimming were determined from the DNA. The repertoire holds around 400,000 clones, with roughly four fifths as singletons.

Sequenced: PBMCs or T cells enriched from blood (not recorded which). J is TRBJ1-3 and V is TRBV18; the D is unclear. The receptor was derived from a woman between 45 and 60 years old who had recovered from COVID-19. In nucleotides, the CDR3 is TGTGCCAGCTCACCACAGGAGGGCTCTGGAAACACCATATATTTT. Translating it yields CASSPQEGSGNTIYF.